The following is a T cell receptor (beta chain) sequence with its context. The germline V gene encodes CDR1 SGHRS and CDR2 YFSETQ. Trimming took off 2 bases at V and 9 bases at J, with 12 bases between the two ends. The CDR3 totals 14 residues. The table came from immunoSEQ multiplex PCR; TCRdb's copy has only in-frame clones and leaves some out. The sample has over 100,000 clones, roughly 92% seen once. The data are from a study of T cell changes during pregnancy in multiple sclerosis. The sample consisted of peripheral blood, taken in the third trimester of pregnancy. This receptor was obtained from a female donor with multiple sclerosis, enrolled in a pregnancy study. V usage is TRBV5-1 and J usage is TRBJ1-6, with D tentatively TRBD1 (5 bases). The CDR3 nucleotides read TGCGCCAGCAGCTTTTCGGGGGGGAGTTCACCCCTCCACTTT. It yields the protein CASSFSGGSSPLHF.